The rows below give T cell receptor beta chains drawn from one sample of a study of shared clonotypes between healthy human individuals. Sequencing used immunoSEQ multiplex PCR; TCRdb keeps in-frame clones, though not all of them. Altogether approximately 840,000 clones are present, 96% being singletons, with the ten largest covering under 0.25%. The sequencing sample was made of naive CD8+ T cells sorted from blood. These TCRs come from a man aged 25 to 40 in good health. Both conserved end residues are part of each CDR3. The D gene is left open where the match is weak. Size tells how often a clone was seen (once, few, many) or the class of an expanded clone, and some rows leave it out.

CDR3 length	clone size	J gene	V gene	D gene	CDR3 DNA	CDR3 protein
14	.	TRBJ1-3	TRBV4-1	.	TGCGCCAGCAGCCTTGGGGAGGTCCGAAACACCATATATTTT	CASSLGEVRNTIYF
15	once	TRBJ2-2	TRBV15	.	TGTGCCACCAGCAGGCCGCGGGAGAACACCGGGGAGCTGTTTTTT	CATSRPRENTGELFF
19	.	TRBJ1-3	TRBV10-2	.	TGCGCCAGCAGTGATGGACGGGGATCACATCTCGGTTCTGGAAACACCATATATTTT	CASSDGRGSHLGSGNTIYF
14	.	TRBJ2-3	TRBV27	.	TGTGCCAGTGGTCTAGGGGTTGTCACAGATACGCAGTATTTT	CASGLGVVTDTQYF
16	.	TRBJ2-7	TRBV7-9	TRBD2	TGTGCCAGCAGCCCGGGACTAGCGGGAGCGATGTACGAGCAGTACTTC	CASSPGLAGAMYEQYF
13	once	TRBJ2-7	TRBV7-6	.	TGTGCCAGCAGCTTAGGTCCGTCCTACGAGCAGTACTTC	CASSLGPSYEQYF
14	once	TRBJ2-7	TRBV27	TRBD2	TGTGCCAGCAGCAAAGCGGGAGAGCCGAACGAGCAGTACTTC	CASSKAGEPNEQYF
14	.	TRBJ2-3	TRBV29-1	.	TGCAGCGTTGTGTTCGGGACTGGCACAGATACGCAGTATTTT	CSVVFGTGTDTQYF
13	.	TRBJ2-7	TRBV7-9	TRBD1	TGTGCCAGCAGCTCCGGACAGGGCAACGAGCAGTACTTC	CASSSGQGNEQYF
14	.	TRBJ2-7	TRBV27	TRBD1	TGTGCCAGCCGAGGACAGGTGGACTCCTACGAGCAGTACTTC	CASRGQVDSYEQYF
17	.	TRBJ2-3	TRBV19	.	TGTGCCAGTAGTAGGAGGGGACTTAGCGACCCTAGGGATACGCAGTATTTT	CASSRRGLSDPRDTQYF
16	.	TRBJ2-2	TRBV10-1	.	TGCGCCAGCAGTGAATTTAGGGGCGCTAGGACCGGGGAGCTGTTTTTT	CASSEFRGARTGELFF
16	.	TRBJ2-3	TRBV7-2	TRBD2	TGTGCCAGCAGCTTAGTTGGACTAGTAGGCACAGATACGCAGTATTTT	CASSLVGLVGTDTQYF
14	.	TRBJ1-4	TRBV7-6	.	TGTGCCAGCAGCTTAGAAGGGGACCTAGAAAAACTGTTTTTT	CASSLEGDLEKLFF
12	.	TRBJ2-7	TRBV11-2	.	TGTGCCAGCAGGGAACAGGGTTACGAGCAGTACTTC	CASREQGYEQYF
12	.	TRBJ2-7	TRBV29-1	TRBD1	TGCAGCGTTGACAGGGGGCTTGGGGAGCAGTACTTC	CSVDRGLGEQYF
14	.	TRBJ1-5	TRBV11-2	TRBD1	TGTGCCAGCAGCTTAACGACAGGGGTTCAGCCCCAGCATTTT	CASSLTTGVQPQHF
14	.	TRBJ2-5	TRBV7-9	.	TGTGCCAGCAGCTTACCCGGAGGGGTGGAGACCCAGTACTTC	CASSLPGGVETQYF
13	.	TRBJ2-7	TRBV29-1	TRBD1	TGCAGCGTTGAATTGGGACAGCCCTACGAGCAGTACTTC	CSVELGQPYEQYF
18	.	TRBJ2-2	TRBV7-7	TRBD2	TGTGCTAGCAGCTTAGCGTCCGGGCTAGCGGGAGGACTCGGGGAGCTGTTTTTT	CASSLASGLAGGLGELFF
14	.	TRBJ2-7	TRBV5-6	.	TGTGCCAGCAGCACCCTAACACGATGGCCCGAGCAGTACTTC	CASSTLTRWPEQYF
14	.	TRBJ1-1	TRBV14	.	TGTGCCAGCAGCCAAAGAACAGGAACGGCTGAAGCTTTCTTT	CASSQRTGTAEAFF
14	.	TRBJ2-2	TRBV5-4	.	TGTGCCAGCAGCTTGGATGAGGGACCCGGGGAGCTGTTTTTT	CASSLDEGPGELFF
14	once	TRBJ2-7	TRBV27	TRBD2	TGTGCCAGCAGCCTAGCGGGAGACCGCCGCGAGCAGTACTTC	CASSLAGDRREQYF
10	.	TRBJ2-7	TRBV7-9	.	TGTGCCAGCAGCCCCTACGAGCAGTACTTC	CASSPYEQYF
11	.	TRBJ1-5	TRBV27	.	TGTGCCAGCGGAATAAATGGGCCCCAGCATTTT	CASGINGPQHF
12	.	TRBJ2-7	TRBV13	.	TGTGCCAGCAGCTTACCACCTGGGGAGCAGTACTTC	CASSLPPGEQYF
14	.	TRBJ1-1	TRBV27	.	TGTGCCAGCAGTCTACAGGGTGTGTACACTGAAGCTTTCTTT	CASSLQGVYTEAFF
15	.	TRBJ1-4	TRBV21-1	.	TGTGCCAGCGCTGAGGGGAATAGGGGGCGGGAAAAACTGTTTTTT	CASAEGNRGREKLFF
17	.	TRBJ2-1	TRBV15	TRBD1	TGTGCCACCAGCAGAGCGGGGACAGGGGGCTTGTACAATGAGCAGTTCTTC	CATSRAGTGGLYNEQFF
12	.	TRBJ2-3	TRBV2	TRBD2	TGTGCCGAGCGGGGGGACACAGATACGCAGTATTTT	CAERGDTDTQYF
16	.	TRBJ2-2	TRBV11-3	.	TGTGCCAGCAGCTCGCGGCGCGGGAAGAACACCGGGGAGCTGTTTTTT	CASSSRRGKNTGELFF
17	.	TRBJ2-7	TRBV7-9	.	TGTGCCAGCAGCTTAGGGACTCTCGGGGAATCGTTCTACGAGCAGTACTTC	CASSLGTLGESFYEQYF
14	.	TRBJ2-2	TRBV7-2	.	TGTGCCAGCAGCTTGGGCAGTAACACCGGGGAGCTGTTTTTT	CASSLGSNTGELFF
18	.	TRBJ1-1	TRBV5-1	TRBD1	TGCGCCAGCAGCTTAGACGGACAGGGTACGTTCTTCTTCCCTGAAGCTTTCTTT	CASSLDGQGTFFFPEAFF
14	.	TRBJ1-1	TRBV6-6	.	TGTGCCAGCAGTTATCCAGGGCTTGACACTGAAGCTTTCTTT	CASSYPGLDTEAFF
16	.	TRBJ1-1	TRBV5-4	.	TGTGCCAGCAGCTCCGAGTTCGGAGAAATGAACACTGAAGCTTTCTTT	CASSSEFGEMNTEAFF
19	.	TRBJ2-3	TRBV18	TRBD2	TGTGCCAGCTCACCGACTAGCGGGAGGACAACTTCTAGCACAGATACGCAGTATTTT	CASSPTSGRTTSSTDTQYF
14	.	TRBJ1-2	TRBV4-2	.	TGTGCCAGCAGCCCAAAAGGAGCCTTCTATGGCTACACCTTC	CASSPKGAFYGYTF
13	.	TRBJ2-2	TRBV29-1	.	TGCAGCGTTGGGCACCAGAACACCGGGGAGCTGTTTTTT	CSVGHQNTGELFF
14	.	TRBJ2-7	TRBV27	.	TGTGCCAGCAGAGCCAGCCAGGGTCCCAACGAGCAGTACTTC	CASRASQGPNEQYF
16	.	TRBJ2-1	TRBV18	TRBD2	TGTGCCAGCTCACCACCCCTAGCGGGAGGGTACAATGAGCAGTTCTTC	CASSPPLAGGYNEQFF
15	.	TRBJ2-5	TRBV2	TRBD1	TGTGCCAGCAGACTGGACAGGGGGCATCAGGAGACCCAGTACTTC	CASRLDRGHQETQYF
16	.	TRBJ2-2	TRBV7-3	TRBD2	TGTGCCAGCAGCCCCTCTAGCGGGAGTGGCACCGGGGAGCTGTTTTTT	CASSPSSGSGTGELFF
14	.	TRBJ2-3	TRBV9	TRBD1	TGTGCCAGCAGCACTTGGGACAGTTCAGATACGCAGTATTTT	CASSTWDSSDTQYF
15	.	TRBJ2-1	TRBV13	.	TGTGCCAGCAGCTTAACGGGACTGGACTACAATGAGCAGTTCTTC	CASSLTGLDYNEQFF
13	.	TRBJ2-7	TRBV29-1	TRBD1	TGCAGCGCGGAGGGACAGGGTGTTCACGAGCAGTACTTC	CSAEGQGVHEQYF
14	.	TRBJ1-1	TRBV9	.	TGTGCCAGCAGCGTCTTACAGGTGGACACTGAAGCTTTCTTT	CASSVLQVDTEAFF
14	.	TRBJ2-7	TRBV6-1	.	TGTGCCAGCAGTGAAATAAGCTTAACCTACGAGCAGTACTTC	CASSEISLTYEQYF
17	.	TRBJ2-7	TRBV11-2	.	TGTGCCAGCAGCTTAAGGGGTACCAAGGGGTGGTTCTACGAGCAGTACTTC	CASSLRGTKGWFYEQYF
15	.	TRBJ2-2	TRBV2	.	TGTGCCAGCAGCGAGTCCTCAATAGATACCGGGGAGCTGTTTTTT	CASSESSIDTGELFF
17	.	TRBJ2-7	TRBV27	TRBD2	TGTGCCAGCAGTTTAAGGGGGGCTAGCGGGACAACTAGCGAGCAGTACTTC	CASSLRGASGTTSEQYF